The 22 T cell receptor beta chains in this list originate from one sample, sequenced in a study of graft-versus-host responses after intestinal transplantation. These receptors lack a known antigen. Here immunoSEQ multiplex PCR was the method, and the copy in TCRdb shows in-frame clones only, minus some. The data show 90,000 to 120,000 clones, about 88% seen once. The specimen was unstimulated CD4+ T cells sorted from spleen or lymph node cells, collected before intestinal transplant. The receptors stem from a human donor who received an intestinal transplant.

The V gene is TRBV19, the J gene TRBJ1-5, with TRBD1 as a possible D gene (5 bases). Trimming cost V 0 bases and J 1 base, with 16 bases left between them. The CDR3 is 18 amino acids. Germline loops: CDR1 LNHDA, CDR2 SQIVND (reference sequence). CDR3 nucleotides: TGTGCCAGTAGTATAGATCTCCGGGGTTGGGGGAGCAATCAGCCCCAGCATTTT. It codes for CASSIDLRGWGSNQPQHF.

The V and J genes are TRBV11-2 and TRBJ2-3, with unresolved D. The length of the CDR3 is 12 residues. Germline CDR1 reads SGHAT; CDR2 reads FQNNGV. Trimming pared 5 bases from V and 1 base from J, leaving 4 bases between. The CDR3 sequence is CASSTGTDTQYF. CDR3 DNA: TGTGCCAGCAGCACCGGCACAGATACGCAGTATTTT.

The V call is TRBV7-6, the J call TRBJ2-7; D tentatively reads TRBD1 or TRBD2 (6 bases each). V was shortened by 5 bases and J by 7 bases, with 21 bases between the two germline ends. Germline CDR1 is SGHVS and CDR2 is FNYEAQ. This CDR3 has 15 amino acids. CDR3 nucleotide sequence: TGTGCCAGCAGCCCACAACAGTGGGGGGCGGGGGAGCAGTACTTC. This translates into CASSPQQWGAGEQYF.

V gene TRBV2 combines with J gene TRBJ2-5; no clear D. CDR3 size: 11 residues. V lost 4 bases and J lost 4, with 4 bases in between. From germline, CDR1 is SNHLY and CDR2 FYNNEI. The CDR3, as DNA: TGTGCCAGCAGTGCGATAGAGACCCAGTACTTC. Translating it yields CASSAIETQYF.

The gene calls are TRBV5-4 and TRBJ2-1, with TRBD2 matching 10 bases. Germline CDR1 reads SGHNT; CDR2 reads YYREEE (reference sequence). This CDR3 comprises 18 residues. V lost 4 bases, J lost 8 bases, and 18 bases stayed unmatched. The CDR3 spells CASSNTQHSGRLLDEQFF. Here the CDR3 DNA reads TGTGCCAGCAGCAACACTCAGCATAGCGGGAGGCTTTTGGATGAGCAGTTCTTC.

This clone was found a few times. CDR3 protein: CASSVRGQGAYEQYF. The CDR3 bases are TGTGCCAGCAGCGTTAGGGGACAGGGGGCCTACGAGCAGTACTTC. The chain carries TRBV6-1 and TRBJ2-7, with 11 bases fitting TRBD1. The germline V gene has CDR1 MNHNS and CDR2 SASEGT. Trimming took 6 bases from V and 2 from J; bases not matched to a gene: 6. The CDR3 has 15 amino acids.

As regards this clone: Other DNA sequences of this sample code for an identical CDR3. V and J are TRBV5-4 and TRBJ2-2, with D hard to call. V lost 0 bases to trimming and J lost 1 base, with 4 bases between them. The CDR3 contains 14 residues. The germline gives CDR1 SGHNT, CDR2 YYREEE (reference sequence). DNA for the CDR3: TGTGCCAGCAGCTTGGGGCAGAACACCGGGGAGCTGTTTTTT. Residues: CASSLGQNTGELFF.

This chain connects TRBV11-3 to TRBJ1-1; perhaps TRBD1 as D (6 bases). Germline V CDR1 and CDR2: SGHNT, YENEEA. Trimming shortened V by 5 bases and J by 3 bases, and 13 bases separated the two germline ends. This CDR3 has 14 amino acids. The CDR3 DNA is TGTGCCAGCAGCCTTTATCGGACAGACACTGAAGCTTTCTTT. Protein product: CASSLYRTDTEAFF.

The chain is built from TRBV5-1 and TRBJ2-6; no firm D call. Germline lookup yields CDR1 SGHRS and CDR2 YFSETQ. CDR3 size: 16 residues. Deletions cut 4 bases from V and 0 bases from J, with 11 bases between. CDR3 loop: CASSPTGHSGANVLTF. CDR3 DNA sequence: TGCGCCAGCAGCCCGACCGGGCACTCTGGGGCCAACGTCCTGACTTTC.

The chain recombines TRBV6-1 with TRBJ2-4, with D unclear. Germline-derived CDR1 and CDR2 are MNHNS and SASEGT. The CDR3 is 17 amino acids. Trimming took off 2 bases at V and 1 base at J, with 15 bases between the two ends. CDR3 loop: CASSEPLKSRAKNIQYF. The CDR3, as DNA: TGTGCCAGCAGTGAACCCCTAAAGAGTAGGGCCAAAAACATTCAGTACTTC.

The chain couples TRBV6-6 to TRBJ2-1; 9 bases align to TRBD2. The CDR3 extends over 16 amino acids. The germline V gene encodes CDR1 MNHNY and CDR2 SVGAGI (reference sequence). Trimming removed 2 bases from V and 5 bases from J; junction bases left unmatched: 7. In DNA form, the CDR3 reads TGTGCCAGCAGTTACGAGGAGCGGGAGGTCCACAATGAGCAGTTCTTC. Translated, it gives CASSYEEREVHNEQFF.

This clone was picked up one time. The chain recombines TRBV7-7 with TRBJ2-5, with 13 bases lining up with TRBD2. The V and J ends lost 1 base and 5 bases, in that order; junction bases with no gene match: 1. Germline V CDR1 and CDR2: SSHAT, FNYEAQ (reference sequence). The CDR3 runs to 15 residues. The CDR3 loop is CASSLGLAGGETQYF. The CDR3 DNA reads as TGTGCCAGCAGCTTAGGACTAGCGGGGGGCGAGACCCAGTACTTC.

This chain joins TRBV27 and TRBJ2-3; D may be TRBD1 (6 bases). This CDR3 region has 14 residues. Trimming stripped 2 bases from V and 5 bases from J, with 11 bases between. Germline assignment: CDR1 MNHEY and CDR2 SMNVEV (reference sequence). The CDR3 sequence is CASSLRDTKDTQYF. CDR3 nucleotides: TGTGCCAGCAGTTTAAGGGACACCAAAGATACGCAGTATTTT.

J is TRBJ2-3 and V is TRBV19; the D is unclear. The CDR3 extends over 13 amino acids. The ends were cut back, 3 bases at V and 8 bases at J, with 12 bases in the middle. CDR1 is LNHDA and CDR2 is SQIVND in the germline V gene (reference sequence). This chain's CDR3 is CASSIGSRSTQYF. The CDR3 nucleotides are TGTGCCAGTAGTATTGGGTCTCGTTCTACGCAGTATTTT.

The chain couples TRBV20-1 to TRBJ2-3; D call uncertain. This CDR3 contains 11 residues. The germline V gene has CDR1 DFQATT and CDR2 SNEGSKA (reference sequence). Trimming stripped 6 bases from V and 2 bases from J, with 6 bases between. The CDR3 protein is CSATHTDTQYF. In nucleotides, the CDR3 is TGCAGTGCAACTCACACAGATACGCAGTATTTT.

The chain uses TRBV5-1 and TRBJ1-1, with D maybe TRBD1 (6 bases). The CDR3 contains 15 residues. V shed 5 bases and J shed 0 bases, with 14 bases lying between them. Germline lookup yields CDR1 SGHRS and CDR2 YFSETQ. CDR3 DNA: TGCGCCAGCAGGACAGGCGCCCCAGTGAACACTGAAGCTTTCTTT. This sequence encodes CASRTGAPVNTEAFF.

For this clone: This same CDR3 is encoded by further DNA sequences in the sample. The V and J genes are TRBV7-9 and TRBJ1-2; 8 positions match TRBD1. Trimming took 5 bases from V and 5 from J; bases not matched to a gene: 4. Germline CDR1 SEHNR, CDR2 FQNEAQ (reference sequence). This CDR3 region has 13 residues. The CDR3 loop reads CASSPGQAYGYTF. The DNA of the CDR3 is TGTGCCAGCAGCCCGGGACAGGCGTATGGCTACACCTTC.

The chain employs TRBV7-9 and TRBJ2-4; 7 bases are a match to TRBD2. This CDR3 has 17 residues. Looked up from germline, CDR1 is SEHNR and CDR2 is FQNEAQ (reference sequence). Trimming cost V 1 base and J 0 bases; bases outside gene matches: 6. The CDR3: CASSLGLATIAKNIQYF. CDR3 sequence (DNA): TGTGCCAGCAGCTTAGGACTAGCCACCATAGCCAAAAACATTCAGTACTTC.

This clone was picked up one time. The rearrangement joins TRBV2 to TRBJ2-5, with D perhaps matching TRBD1 (6 bases). V was trimmed by 1 base and J by 1 base, leaving 7 bases between them. Germline values: CDR1 SNHLY, CDR2 FYNNEI. This CDR3 has 14 amino acids. This CDR3 is CASSEGTVQETQYF. As DNA, the CDR3 is TGTGCCAGCAGTGAAGGGACAGTCCAAGAGACCCAGTACTTC.

The chain recombines TRBV5-1 with TRBJ1-2; the match to TRBD1 covers 9 bases. Germline-derived CDR1 and CDR2 are SGHRS and YFSETQ. V gave up 4 bases and J gave up 2 bases; unmatched junction bases: 6. The CDR3 contains 15 residues. CDR3: CASSSGTGPNYGYTF. DNA of the CDR3: TGCGCCAGCAGCAGCGGGACAGGGCCCAACTATGGCTACACCTTC.

The rearrangement uses TRBV5-8 and TRBJ2-6; 11 positions match TRBD1. V gave up 2 bases and J gave up 1 base; unmatched junction bases: 2. The CDR3 has 17 residues. Germline assignment: CDR1 SGHTS and CDR2 YDEGEE. The CDR3 reads CASSFGQGASGANVLTF. DNA for the CDR3: TGTGCCAGCAGCTTTGGACAGGGGGCTTCTGGGGCCAACGTCCTGACTTTC.

This rearrangement joins TRBV29-1 to TRBJ2-1; 11 bases map to TRBD2. Germline V gene data show CDR1 as SQVTM and CDR2 as ANQGSEA. The CDR3 sequence is 13 residues long. V was pared by 7 bases and J by 3 bases, with 2 bases of the junction left unmatched. The CDR3 DNA is TGCAGCGGTGGGACTAGCGGCTACAATGAGCAGTTCTTC. It yields the protein CSGGTSGYNEQFF.